This TCR beta chain was identified in a study of shared clonotypes between healthy human individuals. Per sorted-subset replicate PCR, input was roughly 200 ng DNA, representing roughly 29,000 T cell genomes. In the authors' methods: ImmunoSEQ yielded junction-only sequences lacking quality scores, so filtering differed. Clones were sequenced by immunoSEQ multiplex PCR, and TCRdb holds only the in-frame ones, with some missing. V, J and clone size are taken as reported in that table, and D and trimming were inferred from the DNA itself. Of around 2.1 million clones in the sample, roughly 95% were seen once. Points from the study as a whole: When naive CD4 clonotypes were compared across a few donors, around 4.6% were shared.

This clone was found a few times. Its antigen is undetermined. Sequenced sample: naive CD4+ T cells sorted from blood. Subset meaning: CD45RA+ positively selected. The sequence was collected from a man younger than 35 in good health.

CDR3 amino acids: CASGGTDYGYTF. The CDR3 DNA reads TGCGCCAGCGGTGGGACAGACTATGGCTACACCTTC. The J gene is TRBJ1-2, the V gene TRBV5-1; 7 bases match TRBD1. CDR1 and CDR2 from the germline V gene are SGHRS and YFSETQ. The ends lost 7 bases at V and 3 bases at J; junction bases unmatched: 3. The CDR3 runs 12 residues. Complete variable domain (other parts from reference TRBV5-1 and TRBJ1-2): KAGVTQTPRYLIKTRGQQVTLSCSPISGHRSVSWYQQTPGQGLQFLFEYFSETQRNKGNFPGRFSGRQFSNSRSEMNVSTLELGDSALYLCASGGTDYGYTFGSGTRLTVV.